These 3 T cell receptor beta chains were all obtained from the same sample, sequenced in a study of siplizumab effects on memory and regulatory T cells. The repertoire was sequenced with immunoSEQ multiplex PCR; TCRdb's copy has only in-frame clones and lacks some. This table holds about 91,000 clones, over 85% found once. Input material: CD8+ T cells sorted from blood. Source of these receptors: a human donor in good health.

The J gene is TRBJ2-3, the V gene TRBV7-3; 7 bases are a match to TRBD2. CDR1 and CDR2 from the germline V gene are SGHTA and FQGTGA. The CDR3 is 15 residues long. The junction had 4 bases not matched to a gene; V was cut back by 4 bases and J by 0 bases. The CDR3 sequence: CASSWEGSSTDTQYF. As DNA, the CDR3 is TGTGCCAGCAGCTGGGAGGGGTCTAGCACAGATACGCAGTATTTT.

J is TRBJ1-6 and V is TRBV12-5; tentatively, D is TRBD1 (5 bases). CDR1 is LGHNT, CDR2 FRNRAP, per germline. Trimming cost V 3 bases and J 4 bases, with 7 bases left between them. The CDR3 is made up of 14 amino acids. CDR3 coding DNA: TGTGCTAGTGGTTTTGGGGGGTATAATTCACCCCTCCACTTT. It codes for CASGFGGYNSPLHF.

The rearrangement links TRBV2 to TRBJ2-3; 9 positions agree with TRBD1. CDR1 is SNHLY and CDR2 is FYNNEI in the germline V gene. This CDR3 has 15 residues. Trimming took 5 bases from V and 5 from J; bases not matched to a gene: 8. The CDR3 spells CASSLGQGFGDTQYF. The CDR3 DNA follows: TGTGCCAGCAGTTTGGGACAGGGATTTGGAGATACGCAGTATTTT. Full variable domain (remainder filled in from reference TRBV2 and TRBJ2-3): EPEVTQTPSHQVTQMGQEVILRCVPISNHLYFYWYRQILGQKVEFLVSFYNNEISEKSEIFDDQFSVERPDGSNFTLKIRSTKLEDSAMYFCASSLGQGFGDTQYFGPGTRLTVL.